The 26 T cell receptor beta chains presented below share a single source sample, sequenced in a study of CD8+CD57+ T cells in acquired aplastic anemia. Genomic DNA served as template for TCR beta VDJ and CDR3 profiling. TCRdb ran MiXCR on the reads and lists one entry per CDR3 protein. The profile shows about 190,000 distinct CDR3 sequences, approximately 49% of them singletons. Sequenced sample: sorted CD4+, CD8+, or CD8+CD57+ T cells (not recorded which) from PBMCs. Receptor source: a human donor in good health, serving as a control.

This clonotype was counted at least ten times. The gene calls are TRBV12-3 or TRBV12-4 and TRBJ2-3, with 14 bases aligning to TRBD2. CDR3 length: 18 amino acids. The V segment lost 7 bases and the J segment 2 bases; nucleotides outside the gene matches: 11. CDR3 residues: CASTSTGLAGANTDTQYF. CDR3 coding DNA: TGTGCCAGCACCTCAACGGGACTAGCGGGGGCAAACACAGATACGCAGTATTTT.

V gene TRBV2 combines with J gene TRBJ1-2, with TRBD1 matching over 8 bases. J gave up 10 bases and V 6 bases, and 13 bases lay outside the gene matches. From germline, CDR1 is SNHLY and CDR2 FYNNEI. The CDR3 has 14 amino acids. The CDR3 spells CASRRDRDRPPYTF. CDR3 sequence (DNA): TGTGCCAGCAGGAGGGATCGGGACAGGCCGCCCTACACCTTC.

V usage is TRBV7-2 and J usage is TRBJ1-2, with D unresolved. CDR3 size: 13 residues. V lost 5 bases to trimming and J lost 7 bases, with 14 bases between them. Germline V gene sequence: CDR1 SGHTA, CDR2 FQGNSA. Here the CDR3 DNA reads TGTGCCAGCAGCCAAGACGGCGTGCGTGGCTACACCTTC. Translating gives CASSQDGVRGYTF.

At least ten counts were recorded for this clonotype. The chain carries TRBV4-3 and TRBJ2-6; a weak D match, TRBD2 (5 bases). Per germline, CDR1 LGHNA and CDR2 YSLEER. CDR3 length equals 17 residues. Trimming stripped 0 bases from V and 1 base from J, with 10 bases between. In DNA form, the CDR3 reads TGCGCCAGCAGCCAAGAAGTCCGCGGGTCTGGGGCCAACGTCCTGACTTTC. This translates into CASSQEVRGSGANVLTF.

The sample holds a few counts of this clonotype. This sequence joins TRBV10-3 and TRBJ2-7; weak D call: TRBD2 (6 bases). In germline, CDR1 is ENHRY, CDR2 SYGVKD. V was clipped by 4 bases and J by 1 base, with 11 bases between them. This CDR3 is 14 amino acids long. The CDR3 coding sequence is TGTGCCATCAGTGTGGGGACTCTGTCCTACGAGCAGTACTTC. Its protein product is CAISVGTLSYEQYF.

In this sample, this clonotype turned up once. This sequence joins TRBV24-1 and TRBJ2-3, with 9 bases fitting TRBD1. Germline CDR1 KGHDR, CDR2 SFDVKD. V lost 12 bases, J lost 0 bases, and 12 bases stayed unmatched. There are 16 residues in the CDR3. DNA of the CDR3: TGTGCCGCCTGGGGACAGGGTTTGGCGAGCACAGATACGCAGTATTTT. Residues: CAAWGQGLASTDTQYF.

V and J are TRBV25-1 and TRBJ1-6; 10 bases line up with TRBD1. The V segment lost 1 base and the J segment 6 bases; nucleotides outside the gene matches: 3. This CDR3 has 16 residues. Germline CDR1 and CDR2: MGHDK and SYGVNS. For the CDR3, the DNA is TGTGCCAGCAGTGAATGGACAGGGGGGGGTAATTCACCCCTCCACTTT. This sequence encodes CASSEWTGGGNSPLHF.

This clonotype is a singleton in its sample. This chain uses TRBV2 with TRBJ2-1; 7 positions agree with TRBD1. Per the germline V gene, CDR1 is SNHLY and CDR2 is FYNNEI. The trim removed 5 bases at V and 10 bases at J, leaving 17 bases unmatched. The CDR3 is 16 amino acids. The CDR3 nucleotides are TGTGCCAGCAGTCCGACAGGGACCACAATTAATCAGGAGCAGTTCTTC. Protein: CASSPTGTTINQEQFF.

This clonotype was observed a handful of times. This chain connects TRBV7-7 to TRBJ2-3; 9 bases match TRBD1. Germline loops: CDR1 SSHAT, CDR2 FNYEAQ (reference sequence). With 5 bases clipped from V and 6 bases from J, the junction kept 3 bases outside the gene matches. The CDR3 totals 13 residues. This CDR3 reads CASSGTGGDTQYF. DNA of the CDR3: TGTGCCAGCAGCGGCACAGGGGGCGATACGCAGTATTTT.

The chain combines TRBV7-3 with TRBJ2-7, with TRBD2 as a possible D gene (5 bases). This CDR3 is 13 amino acids long. CDR1 is SGHTA and CDR2 is FQGTGA in the germline V gene. Trimming took off 5 bases at V and 3 bases at J, with 11 bases between the two ends. The CDR3, as DNA: TGTGCCAGCAGCATAAACCGGGGCTACGAGCAGTACTTC. It codes for CASSINRGYEQYF. The whole variable domain, remainder taken from reference TRBV7-3 and TRBJ2-7, is GAGVSQTPSNKVTEKGKYVELRCDPISGHTALYWYRQSLGQGPEFLIYFQGTGAADDSGLPNDRFFAVRPEGSVSTLKIQRTERGDSAVYLCASSINRGYEQYFGPGTRLTVT.

The rearrangement links TRBV10-3 to TRBJ2-1; a possible D gene is TRBD2 (6 bases). This CDR3 is 15 amino acids long. Trimming took 3 bases from V and 1 from J, leaving 10 bases between them. The germline V gene encodes CDR1 ENHRY and CDR2 SYGVKD. CDR3 bases: TGTGCCATCAGTGATGCGGGAAGGTCCTACAATGAGCAGTTCTTC. Translated: CAISDAGRSYNEQFF.

This clonotype was observed many times. The V gene is TRBV20-1, the J gene TRBJ1-1, with 10 positions matching TRBD1. V lost 1 base, J lost 11 bases, and 1 base stayed unmatched. The length of the CDR3 is 11 residues. CDR1 DFQATT and CDR2 SNEGSKA come from the germline V gene (reference sequence). In DNA, the CDR3 is TGCAGTGCTAGAGGGGACAGGGGTGCTTTCTTT. Residues: CSARGDRGAFF.

Ten or more counts support this clonotype. This chain links TRBV28 with TRBJ2-7; no reliable D call. Germline values: CDR1 MDHEN, CDR2 SYDVKM. The CDR3 covers 12 residues. V lost 5 bases, J lost 5 bases, and 10 bases lay in between. The CDR3 bases are TGTGCCAGCAGTGCCCGACTTGACGAGCAGTACTTC. It encodes CASSARLDEQYF.

The J gene is TRBJ2-7, the V gene TRBV29-1; the D is unclear. V was shortened by 2 bases and J by 1 base, with 12 bases between the two germline ends. The length of the CDR3 is 14 residues. Germline V gene lookup returns CDR1 SQVTM and CDR2 ANQGSEA. The CDR3, as DNA: TGCAGCGTTGAATCAACGGACGGTTCCTACGAGCAGTACTTC. It yields the protein CSVESTDGSYEQYF.

Points on this clonotype: A read error may produce the germline difference seen at one junction end. The rearrangement joins TRBV7-2 to TRBJ1-6, with 7 bases lining up with TRBD1. From germline, CDR1 is SGHTA and CDR2 FQGNSA. This CDR3 is 14 amino acids long. The CDR3 sequence: CASSSGTDRSPLHF. The CDR3 region has the DNA TGTGCCAGTAGCTCCGGGACAGATCGATCACCCCTCCACTTT.

The V and J genes are TRBV7-2 and TRBJ2-1; D unclear. CDR1 is SGHTA and CDR2 is FQGNSA in the germline V gene. The CDR3 totals 15 residues. The V and J ends lost 5 bases and 7 bases respectively, with 18 bases between them. The CDR3 DNA sequence: TGTGCCAGCAGCCCAACTTCCTTAACCCGGAATGAGCAGTTCTTC. Protein sequence: CASSPTSLTRNEQFF.

This clonotype was counted a single time. CDR3 residues: CSVEISGGDGYTF. The CDR3 DNA reads TGCAGCGTTGAGATATCCGGGGGCGATGGCTACACCTTC. This chain joins TRBV29-1 and TRBJ1-2, with D maybe TRBD1 (6 bases). This CDR3 comprises 13 residues. Germline lookup yields CDR1 SQVTM and CDR2 ANQGSEA. V was shortened by 3 bases and J by 6 bases, with 14 bases between the two germline ends.

The genes are TRBV7-2 and TRBJ2-1; 14 bases line up with TRBD2. V lost 5 bases, J lost 5 bases, and 5 bases stayed unmatched. The CDR3 length is 16 residues. Germline V gene lookup returns CDR1 SGHTA and CDR2 FQGNSA. The CDR3 DNA reads as TGTGCCAGCAGCGGGAGACTAGCGGGGGGGCACAATGAGCAGTTCTTC. Its protein is CASSGRLAGGHNEQFF. Based on the CDR3 plus reference TRBV7-2 and TRBJ2-1, the full variable domain is GAGVSQSPSNKVTEKGKDVELRCDPISGHTALYWYRQSLGQGLEFLIYFQGNSAPDKSGLPSDRFSAERTGGSVSTLTIQRTQQEDSAVYLCASSGRLAGGHNEQFFGPGTRLTVL.

This rearrangement joins TRBV15 to TRBJ2-7, with TRBD2 as a possible D gene (5 bases). CDR1 is LNHNV and CDR2 is YYDKDF in the germline V gene (reference sequence). CDR3 length: 14 amino acids. Between the trimmed V and J ends, which lost 0 bases and 4 bases, there was a span of 10 bases. The CDR3: CATSRDLGVYEQYF. The CDR3 nucleotides are TGTGCCACCAGCAGAGATCTCGGGGTTTACGAGCAGTACTTC. Full variable domain (rest looked up from reference TRBV15 and TRBJ2-7): DAMVIQNPRYQVTQFGKPVTLSCSQTLNHNVMYWYQQKSSQAPKLLFHYYDKDFNNEADTPDNFQSRRPNTSFCFLDIRSPGLGDTAMYLCATSRDLGVYEQYFGPGTRLTVT.

The chain links TRBV7-3 to TRBJ1-1; TRBD1 might be the D (5 bases). The germline V gene has CDR1 SGHTA and CDR2 FQGTGA. The CDR3 has 13 amino acids. V lost 5 bases and J lost 11, with 18 bases in between. The CDR3 loop reads CASSPQGLAGAFF. Here the CDR3 DNA reads TGTGCCAGCAGCCCGCAGGGACTAGCGGGGGCTTTCTTT.

This clonotype has a count of ten or more. The chain carries TRBV20-1 and TRBJ2-2; possible D gene TRBD2, 5 bases. CDR3 length: 13 amino acids. Trimming left V 6 bases short and J 2 bases short, with 10 bases between. Germline assignment: CDR1 DFQATT and CDR2 SNEGSKA (reference sequence). CDR3 DNA sequence: TGCAGTGCCCCGGGAACTAACACCGGGGAGCTGTTTTTT. It encodes CSAPGTNTGELFF.

As regards this clonotype: A much larger clone differs from this one at a single base, so this may be a read error. The CDR3 here is CASSEGAARNLHTF. The DNA for the CDR3 is TGTGCCAGCAGTGAAGGGGCAGCCCGCAATTTGCACACCTTC. The gene calls are TRBV6-1 and TRBJ1-2; D call uncertain. The CDR3 extends over 14 amino acids. The V end was cut by 1 base, the J end by 12 bases, with 18 bases between. In germline, CDR1 is MNHNS, CDR2 SASEGT.

V gene TRBV5-1 combines with J gene TRBJ2-3; a possible D gene is TRBD2 (5 bases). The CDR3 spans 14 residues. V was clipped by 4 bases and J by 1 base, with 10 bases between them. CDR1 is SGHRS and CDR2 is YFSETQ in the germline V gene. In nucleotides, the CDR3 is TGCGCCAGCAGCCTGGAGGCCGGCACAGATACGCAGTATTTT. This encodes CASSLEAGTDTQYF.

There are many counts of this clonotype. CDR3 amino acids: CASMGTTTGGRRAYEQYF. The CDR3 DNA is TGTGCCAGCATGGGTACTACCACAGGGGGAAGACGGGCCTACGAGCAGTACTTC. This rearrangement joins TRBV12-3 or TRBV12-4 to TRBJ2-7, with 8 bases that match TRBD1. V was clipped by 7 bases and J by 2 bases; unmatched bases: 19. The CDR3 has 18 amino acids.

The rearrangement links TRBV7-2 to TRBJ2-7, with 10 bases fitting TRBD2. J gave up 3 bases and V 1 base, and 6 bases lay outside the gene matches. CDR3 length: 16 residues. Germline V gene sequence: CDR1 SGHTA, CDR2 FQGNSA. Here the CDR3 reads CASSLGERGGIYEQYF. CDR3 nucleotide sequence: TGTGCCAGCAGCTTAGGGGAGCGGGGGGGCATCTACGAGCAGTACTTC.

This clonotype has ten or more counts. The genes are TRBV6-5 and TRBJ1-2; maybe TRBD1 (6 bases). The V gene lost 5 bases and the J gene lost 8 bases, with 24 bases spanning the gap. The CDR3 is made up of 16 amino acids. Germline loops: CDR1 MNHEY, CDR2 SVGAGI. The CDR3, as DNA: TGTGCCAGCAGTGCCCGACAGGAGACATCTTCTCGGGGCTACACCTTC. Translating it yields CASSARQETSSRGYTF.